This T cell receptor beta chain comes out of a study of control samples from healthy donors and cancer patients. Data came from immunoSEQ multiplex PCR; TCRdb stores just in-frame clones and leaves some out. The sample has about 120,000 clones, around nine tenths seen once. The CDR3 length is 13 residues. Germline CDR1 and CDR2: SQVTM and ANQGSEA. Trimming took 2 bases from V and 1 from J, leaving 8 bases between them. The V call is TRBV29-1, the J call TRBJ1-1; D might be TRBD1 (5 bases). Sequencing used blood. This sequence was found in a young man in good health. The CDR3: CSVERDGNTEAFF. DNA of the CDR3: TGCAGCGTTGAAAGGGACGGGAACACTGAAGCTTTCTTT.